What follows are 11 T cell receptor beta chains derived from one specimen sequenced in a study of T cell responses to AZD1222 COVID-19 vaccine. Data came from immunoSEQ multiplex PCR; TCRdb stores just in-frame clones and leaves some out. The data contain approximately 73,000 clones, roughly 80% of them seen just once; the ten biggest clones take up roughly 3.1%. Sequenced material: peripheral blood, taken on day 0 of AZD1222 vaccination. These receptors originate from an adult in good health.

The gene calls are TRBV6-5 and TRBJ1-5; 10 nucleotides agree with TRBD1. V gave up 6 bases and J gave up 7 bases; unmatched junction bases: 9. The germline V gene has CDR1 MNHEY and CDR2 SVGAGI. This CDR3 is built from 15 residues. This CDR3 is CASSRGTGVSQPQHF. DNA of the CDR3: TGTGCCAGCAGCAGAGGGACAGGGGTCAGCCAGCCCCAGCATTTT.

V gene TRBV2 combines with J gene TRBJ2-7; D not resolved. The CDR3 runs 13 residues. Deletions cut 6 bases from V and 9 bases from J, with 18 bases between. Germline lookup yields CDR1 SNHLY and CDR2 FYNNEI. In DNA, the CDR3 is TGTGCCAGCAGGACCTTTTCTTCTTTGAGGCAGTACTTC. Its translation: CASRTFSSLRQYF.

The chain uses TRBV19 and TRBJ2-1; 8 bases are a match to TRBD2. Germline loops: CDR1 LNHDA, CDR2 SQIVND (reference sequence). J was trimmed by 3 bases and V by 3 bases; bases with no gene match: 4. This CDR3 is built from 15 residues. DNA for the CDR3: TGTGCCAGTAGTATCAGTAGCGGGGACTACAATGAGCAGTTCTTC. It translates to CASSISSGDYNEQFF. The full variable domain, rest sourced from reference TRBV19 and TRBJ2-1, is DGGITQSPKYLFRKEGQNVTLSCEQNLNHDAMYWYRQDPGQGLRLIYYSQIVNDFQKGDIAEGYSVSREKKESFPLTVTSAQKNPTAFYLCASSISSGDYNEQFFGPGTRLTVL.

J is TRBJ2-2 and V is TRBV27; TRBD1 aligns across 8 bases. The CDR3 is 13 residues long. Germline CDR1 MNHEY, CDR2 SMNVEV (reference sequence). V shed 10 bases and J 7 bases; nucleotides not matched to a gene: 8. The CDR3 sequence: CAIRTGTFGELFF. DNA for the CDR3: TGTGCCATTCGGACAGGGACCTTCGGGGAGCTGTTTTTT.

This clone occurred once. V usage is TRBV2 and J usage is TRBJ1-2, with 8 bases matching TRBD1. The CDR3 consists of 16 residues. V lost 5 bases and J lost 8; bases outside the gene matches: 16. CDR1 and CDR2 (germline): SNHLY, FYNNEI. CDR3 DNA: TGTGCCAGCAGTCCGCTCCGGACAGGGTCCTCGGCGGGCTACACCTTC. Amino acids: CASSPLRTGSSAGYTF.

This clone was detected only once. The chain links TRBV19 to TRBJ2-3; 7 nucleotides align to TRBD1. Unmatched junction bases numbered 18, after V lost 4 bases and J lost 2 bases. The CDR3 runs 19 residues. Germline CDR1 is LNHDA and CDR2 is SQIVND (reference sequence). The CDR3 spells CASSTPGQLLLPATDTQYF. In DNA, the CDR3 is TGTGCCAGTAGTACTCCGGGACAGTTGCTTTTACCCGCCACAGATACGCAGTATTTT. Together with reference TRBV19 and TRBJ2-3, the CDR3 gives the full variable domain: DGGITQSPKYLFRKEGQNVTLSCEQNLNHDAMYWYRQDPGQGLRLIYYSQIVNDFQKGDIAEGYSVSREKKESFPLTVTSAQKNPTAFYLCASSTPGQLLLPATDTQYFGPGTRLTVL.

This clone was detected only a few times. The sample carries other DNA sequences with the same CDR3. The J gene is TRBJ2-3, the V gene TRBV9; D gene unclear. V was shortened by 0 bases and J by 5 bases, with 7 bases between the two germline ends. The CDR3 has 13 amino acids. CDR1 and CDR2 (germline): SGDLS, YYNGEE. The CDR3 reads CASSVAGQDTQYF. In DNA, the CDR3 is TGTGCCAGCAGCGTAGCTGGGCAAGATACGCAGTATTTT.

The V gene is TRBV3-1 (or the pseudogene TRBV3-2), the J gene TRBJ1-2; D might be TRBD1 (6 bases). Germline loops: CDR1 LGHDT, CDR2 YNNKEL (reference sequence). The CDR3 consists of 14 residues. Trimming cost V 4 bases and J 12 bases, with 21 bases left between them. This chain's CDR3 is CASSPSDRNGIHTF. The DNA of the CDR3 is TGTGCCAGCAGCCCTTCAGACAGGAACGGGATTCACACCTTC.

The chain couples TRBV7-9 to TRBJ1-2; 8 bases match TRBD1. V shed 1 base, J shed 7 bases, and the junction held 2 bases outside the gene matches. The CDR3 loop spans 13 amino acids. Looked up from germline, CDR1 is SEHNR and CDR2 is FQNEAQ (reference sequence). CDR3 bases: TGTGCCAGCAGCTTAGGGACAGGGACTGGCTACACCTTC. Protein: CASSLGTGTGYTF. Filled out from reference TRBV7-9 and TRBJ1-2, the complete variable domain reads DTGVSQNPRHKITKRGQNVTFRCDPISEHNRLYWYRQTLGQGPEFLTYFQNEAQLEKSRLLSDRFSAERPKGSFSTLEIQRTEQGDSAMYLCASSLGTGTGYTFGSGTRLTVV.

J is TRBJ1-3 and V is TRBV14; D remains unclear. CDR1 SGHDN and CDR2 FVKESK come from the germline V gene. Trimming cost V 1 base and J 5 bases, with 6 bases left between them. The CDR3 is 13 residues long. Here the CDR3 reads CASSQATRNTIYF. The CDR3 DNA follows: TGTGCCAGCAGCCAAGCCACCAGAAACACCATATATTTT.

The V call is TRBV4-3, the J call TRBJ1-2; 9 bases are shared with TRBD1. The V and J ends lost 2 bases and 4 bases, in that order; junction bases with no gene match: 5. In germline, CDR1 is LGHNA, CDR2 YSLEER. The length of the CDR3 is 15 residues. Here the CDR3 reads CASSQRTGVAYGYTF. The CDR3 DNA is TGCGCCAGCAGCCAACGGACAGGGGTGGCCTATGGCTACACCTTC.